Below, 2 T cell receptor beta chains from the same sample are listed, as sequenced in a study of T cell responses to AZD1222 COVID-19 vaccine. Assay: immunoSEQ multiplex PCR; the TCRdb copy retains only in-frame clones and omits some. The sample lists 150,000 to 200,000 clones; approximately 90% were seen once. Sample: peripheral blood, taken on day 0 of AZD1222 vaccination. All receptors come from an adult in good health.

This sequence joins TRBV5-3 and TRBJ2-1, with a possible D match to TRBD1 (6 bases). TRBV5-3 belongs to the ORF category, with a function that is uncertain. V shed 6 bases and J shed 2 bases, with 12 bases lying between them. The CDR3 runs to 14 residues. The CDR3 sequence: CARTRQAAYNEQFF. The DNA of the CDR3 is TGTGCCAGAACCAGACAGGCCGCCTACAATGAGCAGTTCTTC.

This clone was counted a single time. The rearrangement joins TRBV4-2 to TRBJ1-2; the D gene is possibly TRBD1 (6 bases). Trimming pared 0 bases from V and 5 bases from J, leaving 10 bases between. The CDR3 extends over 14 amino acids. CDR1 and CDR2 from the germline V gene are LGHNA and YNFKEQ. The DNA for the CDR3 is TGTGCCAGCAGCCAAGAACGGACAGCTTATGGCTACACCTTC. Its translation is CASSQERTAYGYTF.